These 7 T cell receptor beta chains came from one sample sequenced in a study of cytomegalovirus exposure and HLA in healthy donors. PCR primers comprised 60 Vbeta and 13 Jbeta primers. The data were produced by immunoSEQ multiplex PCR, yet TCRdb's version contains in-frame clones alone and is incomplete. In the table there are over 100,000 clones, about 73% of which are singletons. The sample comprised PBMCs. The receptors stem from a woman aged 25-40 years in good health and CMV-seropositive.

The chain carries TRBV6-1 and TRBJ2-2; D uncertain. V dropped 1 base and J dropped 7 bases, with 13 bases sitting between them. This CDR3 spans 15 amino acids. CDR1 MNHNS and CDR2 SASEGT come from the germline V gene. The CDR3 DNA reads TGTGCCAGCAGTGAAGGTCGGGTGGTCGGCGGGGAGCTGTTTTTT. Protein sequence: CASSEGRVVGGELFF.

As DNA, the CDR3 is TGTGCCAGCACCCAGGTTAAGCTGTTTTTT. Its protein is CASTQVKLFF. The J gene is TRBJ2-2, the V gene TRBV27, with no clear D. There are 10 residues in the CDR3. Looked up from germline, CDR1 is MNHEY and CDR2 is SMNVEV (reference sequence). The V end lost 7 bases, the J end lost 12 bases, and 9 bases lay between the germline ends.

This chain connects TRBV5-1 to TRBJ1-1, with TRBD1 matching 8 bases. The CDR3 has 14 amino acids. The V gene's germline CDR1 is SGHRS and CDR2 YFSETQ. The V and J ends lost 6 bases and 1 base, in that order; junction bases with no gene match: 5. The CDR3 region is CASKGGTGNTEAFF. The CDR3 nucleotides are TGCGCCAGCAAAGGGGGGACAGGGAACACTGAAGCTTTCTTT.

This clone was observed a handful of times. This sequence joins TRBV4-2 and TRBJ1-3, with 10 bases matching TRBD1. The CDR3 is 16 residues long. Germline V gene lookup returns CDR1 LGHNA and CDR2 YNFKEQ. The trim removed 2 bases at V and 3 bases at J, leaving 4 bases unmatched. The CDR3 coding sequence is TGTGCCAGCAGCCAACTGACAGGGGGCGGTGGAAACACCATATATTTT. Protein sequence: CASSQLTGGGGNTIYF.

The V call is TRBV18, the J call TRBJ1-1, with 8 bases aligning to TRBD1. Germline trimming cut 4 bases from V and 1 base from J; bases unmatched to any gene: 2. The germline V gene has CDR1 KGHSH and CDR2 LQKENI. This CDR3 is built from 14 residues. CDR3: CASSHGTGNTEAFF. The CDR3 nucleotides read TGTGCCAGCTCACATGGGACAGGGAACACTGAAGCTTTCTTT.

The genes are TRBV5-1 and TRBJ2-1, with 7 bases that match TRBD1. Germline V CDR1 and CDR2: SGHRS, YFSETQ. This CDR3 spans 15 amino acids. After removal of 5 bases from V and 5 bases from J, the junction contained 10 bases not matched to a gene. The DNA of the CDR3 is TGCGCCAGCAGTCCCGTTGACAGGGCGGACAATGAGCAGTTCTTC. It is translated as CASSPVDRADNEQFF.

V is TRBV7-3 and J is TRBJ2-7; perhaps TRBD1 as D (6 bases). The CDR3 is 13 residues long. The germline V gene encodes CDR1 SGHTA and CDR2 FQGTGA. The V gene lost 2 bases and the J gene lost 6 bases, with 11 bases spanning the gap. CDR3 loop: CASSLFPGAEQYF. The CDR3 DNA follows: TGTGCCAGCAGCTTATTCCCAGGGGCCGAGCAGTACTTC.